These 16 T cell receptor beta chains share one sample of origin, sequenced in a study of blood T cell repertoires in COVID-19. Data came from immunoSEQ multiplex PCR; TCRdb stores just in-frame clones and leaves some out. This sample has about 370,000 clones, with 89% found just once. Sequencing was performed on peripheral blood. The receptor source for this set is a woman aged 25 to 45 with COVID-19, enrolled during active disease.

With respect to this clone: Other DNA sequences in the same sample also yield this CDR3. The chain uses TRBV11-2 and TRBJ2-5, with 7 bases that match TRBD1. The germline CDR1 and CDR2 sequences are SGHAT and FQNNGV. The V segment lost 1 base and the J segment 2 bases; nucleotides outside the gene matches: 4. The CDR3 is 15 residues long. The CDR3: CASSLGRGRQETQYF. Written as DNA, the CDR3 is TGTGCCAGCAGCTTAGGAAGGGGGCGTCAAGAGACCCAGTACTTC.

J is TRBJ2-7 and V is TRBV27; 8 bases map to TRBD1. The CDR3 has 14 residues. Trimming removed 6 bases from V and 6 bases from J; junction bases left unmatched: 10. Germline assignment: CDR1 MNHEY and CDR2 SMNVEV (reference sequence). CDR3 sequence reads: CASSPVDREGEQYF. In DNA form, the CDR3 reads TGTGCCAGCAGCCCCGTGGACAGGGAAGGCGAGCAGTACTTC.

The chain links TRBV5-1 to TRBJ2-5; D call uncertain. Germline V CDR1 and CDR2: SGHRS, YFSETQ. The CDR3 loop spans 14 amino acids. V lost 4 bases and J lost 3, with 13 bases in between. DNA of the CDR3: TGCGCCAGCAGCCCCCTCCTAGTAGAAGAGACCCAGTACTTC. Translated, it gives CASSPLLVEETQYF.

The chain couples TRBV6-2 or TRBV6-3 to TRBJ2-5; TRBD2 might be the D (5 bases). V lost 2 bases, J lost 5 bases, and 12 bases lay in between. Germline CDR1 is MNHEY and CDR2 is SVGEGT. This CDR3 has 14 residues. The CDR3 here is CASSYMPPGETQYF. As DNA, the CDR3 is TGTGCCAGCAGTTACATGCCTCCGGGGGAGACCCAGTACTTC.

The chain employs TRBV30 and TRBJ1-3; a possible D gene is TRBD1 (6 bases). Trimming pared 5 bases from V and 3 bases from J, leaving 11 bases between. Germline CDR1 and CDR2: GTSNPN and SVGIG (reference sequence). The CDR3 runs to 13 residues. The CDR3 loop is CAWDRGGGNTIYF. In DNA form, the CDR3 reads TGTGCCTGGGACCGAGGGGGTGGAAACACCATATATTTT.

The rearrangement uses TRBV2 and TRBJ1-2; D is ambiguous. This CDR3 has 11 residues. Trimming shortened V by 7 bases and J by 4 bases, and 7 bases separated the two germline ends. The germline V gene encodes CDR1 SNHLY and CDR2 FYNNEI. The CDR3 DNA is TGTGCCAGCAAAATCGGCTATGGCTACACCTTC. Its protein product is CASKIGYGYTF.

This chain connects TRBV7-2 to TRBJ2-2, with D possibly TRBD1 on 5 matching bases. Trimming removed 3 bases at V and 2 bases at J, with 10 bases between. The V gene's germline CDR1 is SGHTA and CDR2 FQGNSA. This CDR3 has 15 amino acids. The CDR3 DNA is TGTGCCAGCAGCTTGACAGTAACAAACACCGGGGAGCTGTTTTTT. Its translation is CASSLTVTNTGELFF.

The chain links TRBV18 to TRBJ2-5, with D tentatively TRBD2 (6 bases). Per germline, CDR1 KGHSH and CDR2 LQKENI. This CDR3 has 12 residues. Between the trimmed V and J ends, which lost 2 bases and 6 bases, there was a span of 7 bases. CDR3 sequence: CASSPGGKTQYF. CDR3 bases: TGTGCCAGCTCACCAGGGGGGAAGACCCAGTACTTC.

The V gene is TRBV4-3, the J gene TRBJ2-4, with TRBD1 as a possible D gene (6 bases). Germline values: CDR1 LGHNA, CDR2 YSLEER. Trimming stripped 1 base from V and 0 bases from J, with 13 bases between. The CDR3 spans 17 residues. Written as DNA, the CDR3 is TGCGCCAGCAGCCAAGGTTGGGCAGGGGCAGCCAAAAACATTCAGTACTTC. This translates into CASSQGWAGAAKNIQYF.

This rearrangement joins TRBV15 to TRBJ2-7, with 13 bases identical to TRBD2. This CDR3 region has 15 residues. Germline values: CDR1 LNHNV, CDR2 YYDKDF (reference sequence). V was pared by 2 bases and J by 5 bases, with 3 bases of the junction left unmatched. The CDR3 DNA sequence: TGTGCCACCAGCAGAAGGACTAGCGGGGGCCACGAGCAGTACTTC. Protein: CATSRRTSGGHEQYF.

The chain recombines TRBV5-4 with TRBJ2-5; TRBD1 matches 7 bases. The germline V gene has CDR1 SGHNT and CDR2 YYREEE (reference sequence). J lost 5 bases, V lost 0 bases, and 7 bases had no gene match. This CDR3 spans 15 amino acids. The CDR3 here is CASSLGGGVGETQYF. The CDR3 DNA sequence: TGTGCCAGCAGCTTGGGAGGGGGCGTTGGGGAGACCCAGTACTTC. The variable domain in full, with the rest retrieved from reference TRBV5-4 and TRBJ2-5, is ETGVTQSPTHLIKTRGQQVTLRCSSQSGHNTVSWYQQALGQGPQFIFQYYREEENGRGNFPPRFSGLQFPNYSSELNVNALELDDSALYLCASSLGGGVGETQYFGPGTRLLVL.

The J gene is TRBJ2-7, the V gene TRBV2; D perhaps matches TRBD2 (5 bases). In germline, CDR1 is SNHLY, CDR2 FYNNEI. V was pared by 8 bases and J by 3 bases, with 11 bases between. This CDR3 contains 12 residues. CDR3 bases: TGTGCCAGCGGAGGACGTTACTACGAGCAGTACGTC. Amino acid sequence: CASGGRYYEQYV.

This chain links TRBV11-1 with TRBJ2-7, with TRBD1 matching over 9 bases. Losses at the gene ends were 5 bases for V and 2 bases for J; bases not matched to a gene: 7. Germline V CDR1 and CDR2: SGHAT, FQDESV (reference sequence). The CDR3 spans 15 residues. The CDR3 nucleotides read TGTGCCAGCAGCGGTCTACAGGGGGCCGCCTACGAGCAGTACTTC. It codes for CASSGLQGAAYEQYF.

This clone showed up just a few times. CDR3 in DNA: TGCAGCGTTTCACCCGACAGGGGGGCAACTAATGAAAAACTGTTTTTT. As protein: CSVSPDRGATNEKLFF. The V and J genes are TRBV29-1 and TRBJ1-4, with 9 bases matching TRBD1. This CDR3 contains 16 residues. Looked up from germline, CDR1 is SQVTM and CDR2 is ANQGSEA. Unmatched junction bases numbered 7, after V lost 5 bases and J lost 0 bases.

As concerns this clone: This sample also contains other DNA sequences that code for the same CDR3. V and J are TRBV7-9 and TRBJ2-1; 8 nucleotides agree with TRBD1. The CDR3 covers 15 residues. J lost 5 bases, V lost 4 bases, and 7 bases had no gene match. From germline, CDR1 is SEHNR and CDR2 FQNEAQ (reference sequence). CDR3 sequence (DNA): TGTGCCAGCAGCTCCCGACAGGGGCGCAACAATGAGCAGTTCTTC. As protein: CASSSRQGRNNEQFF.

The V gene is TRBV5-4, the J gene TRBJ2-1; 11 bases are a match to TRBD2. Germline V lookup: CDR1 SGHNT, CDR2 YYREEE (reference sequence). Unmatched junction bases numbered 15, after V lost 4 bases and J lost 3 bases. The CDR3 runs to 19 residues. The CDR3, as DNA: TGTGCCAGCAGCGTCGACAGGGGCAAAGGGACTAGCGGCTACAATGAGCAGTTCTTC. Protein: CASSVDRGKGTSGYNEQFF.